This is a list of T cell receptor beta chains from one sample in a study of blood T cell repertoires in COVID-19. Some clones are missing from TCRdb's copy, which holds only in-frame ones; the method was immunoSEQ multiplex PCR. The sample records roughly 75,000 clones, 65% to 90% being singletons. Sequences were obtained from peripheral blood. The receptors come from a man over 45 with COVID-19, enrolled during active disease. The CDR3 runs from the conserved cysteine through the conserved F or W. A D gene is named only where the DNA matches it firmly. Clone size, where shown, is once, few, many, or a class for clones that have expanded.

j_call d_call v_call clone_size cdr3_nt cdr3_aa
TRBJ2-7 TRBD2 TRBV18 NA TGTGCCAGCTCGGGACTAGCGGGAGCTCGGAACGAGCAGTACTTC CASSGLAGARNEQYF
TRBJ2-7 TRBD1 TRBV24-1 NA TGTGCCACCGCCGGGACAGGGGGAGCTGAGCAGTACTTC CATAGTGGAEQYF
TRBJ2-3 TRBD2 TRBV2 NA TGTGCCAGCACTACGAGCGGGAGTGCCACAGATACGCAGTATTTT CASTTSGSATDTQYF
TRBJ1-1 TRBD1 TRBV19 NA TGTGCCAGCAAGCAGACAGGGATGAACACTGAAGCTTTCTTT CASKQTGMNTEAFF
TRBJ2-1 TRBD1 TRBV9 NA TGTGCCAGCAGCGGCCCCCGGTCCCGGGACAGTCAGCAGTTCTTC CASSGPRSRDSQQFF
TRBJ2-6 NA TRBV6-2/TRBV6-3 NA TGTGCCAGCAGTTACGACGGGAGCTCTGGGGCCAACGTCCTGACTTTC CASSYDGSSGANVLTF
TRBJ2-1 NA TRBV30 NA TGTGCCTGGACGGCGGGCTATGAGCAGTTCTTC CAWTAGYEQFF
TRBJ1-1 NA TRBV7-2 NA TGTGCCAGCAGCTTAGTACAGCTCACTGAAGCTTTCTTT CASSLVQLTEAFF
TRBJ1-1 NA TRBV7-6 NA TGTGCCAGCAGCGGGGGACTGGGGAACACTGAAGCTTTCTTT CASSGGLGNTEAFF
TRBJ1-1 TRBD1 TRBV4-2 NA TGTGCCAGCAGCCAAGATAACGGACAGGTGAACACTGAAGCTTTCTTT CASSQDNGQVNTEAFF
TRBJ1-2 TRBD1 TRBV9 NA TGTGCCAGCAGCGGAAACAGGGGCGCAGGAAGCTACACCTTC CASSGNRGAGSYTF
TRBJ2-7 TRBD2 TRBV4-1 NA TGCGCCAGCAGCCCGTCGGCTAGCGGGACCTACGAGCAGTACTTC CASSPSASGTYEQYF
TRBJ2-2 TRBD1 TRBV24-1 NA TGTGCCACCAGTGATCCTCGGCAGGGGGCCGGCCCCGGGGAGCTGTTTTTT CATSDPRQGAGPGELFF
TRBJ2-1 TRBD2 TRBV25-1 NA TGTGCCAGCAGTAACGCTCTAGCGGGTCTCAATGAGCAGTTCTTC CASSNALAGLNEQFF
TRBJ2-3 NA TRBV4-1 NA TGCGCCAGCAGCTTGGCGGGAATGAGCACAGATACGCAGTATTTT CASSLAGMSTDTQYF
TRBJ1-3 NA TRBV28 NA TGTGCCAGCAGTTTGTGGGGGCCTGGAAACACCATATATTTT CASSLWGPGNTIYF
TRBJ2-3 TRBD2 TRBV9 NA TGTGCCAGCAGCCGCCGGGCCGGAGCGGGGTATGGCGATACGCAGTATTTT CASSRRAGAGYGDTQYF
TRBJ2-1 TRBD2 TRBV5-1 NA TGCGCCAGCAGCAGCGGGAGTATGAGGAATGAGCAGTTCTTC CASSSGSMRNEQFF
TRBJ2-1 NA TRBV7-8 NA TGTGCCAGCAGCTTAGCCGAGTGGTCCTACAATGAGCAGTTCTTC CASSLAEWSYNEQFF
TRBJ1-5 TRBD1 TRBV2 NA TGTGCCAGCCGACCGGGACAGGGAGTGCGTGGCAATCAGCCCCAGCATTTT CASRPGQGVRGNQPQHF
TRBJ2-5 TRBD1 TRBV5-1 once TGCGCCAGCACCCCTACCGCAGGGGGCTATGAGACCCAGTACTTC CASTPTAGGYETQYF
TRBJ2-3 NA TRBV7-3 NA TGTGCCAGCAGCTCCAGGGGTGGCACAGATACGCAGTATTTT CASSSRGGTDTQYF
TRBJ1-2 NA TRBV5-4 NA TGTGCCAGCAGCTTGGAAGCGGGTATGGGCTACACCTTC CASSLEAGMGYTF
TRBJ1-1 TRBD1 TRBV18 few TGTGCCAGCTCACCCCCTCTGACAGGGGGGTCCACTGAAGCTTTCTTT CASSPPLTGGSTEAFF
TRBJ1-1 TRBD1 TRBV2 NA TGTGCCAGCAGGACCGGGACAGTAGCTTTCTTT CASRTGTVAFF
TRBJ1-1 NA TRBV28 few TGTGCCAGCAGTTTGGGTGACAGTGAAGCTTTCTTT CASSLGDSEAFF
TRBJ2-7 TRBD2 TRBV6-2/TRBV6-3 NA TGTGCCAGCAGTTACCGGACTAGCGTGGGTGAGCAGTACTTC CASSYRTSVGEQYF
TRBJ1-1 TRBD1 TRBV29-1 NA TGCAGCGTTTATCAGGGGGCTAACACTGAAGCTTTCTTT CSVYQGANTEAFF
TRBJ1-1 NA TRBV6-5 NA TGTGCCAGCAGTCTCGCTGGGGGAGGACCTGAAGCTTTCTTT CASSLAGGGPEAFF
TRBJ2-1 TRBD2 TRBV10-3 NA TGTGCCATCAGGGTAGCGGGAAGCTCCTACAATGAGCAGTTCTTC CAIRVAGSSYNEQFF
TRBJ2-6 NA TRBV7-2 NA TGTGCCAGCAGTCTTCAGTCCTCTGGGGCCAACGTCCTGACTTTC CASSLQSSGANVLTF
TRBJ1-3 TRBD1 TRBV2 NA TGTGCCAGCAGGAAAGCCGGGACAGGCGCCCCATATTTT CASRKAGTGAPYF
TRBJ2-1 TRBD1 TRBV20-1 NA TGCAGTGCTAGTGGGCAGGGGGCTTTTAATGAGCAGTTCTTC CSASGQGAFNEQFF
TRBJ2-7 NA TRBV18 NA TGTGCCAGCTCACCATCCAGCGTTGAGCAGTACTTC CASSPSSVEQYF
TRBJ1-5 NA TRBV14 NA TGTGCCAGCAGCCTGACAGCCAATCAGCCCCAGCATTTT CASSLTANQPQHF
TRBJ1-2 TRBD1 TRBV28 NA TGTGCCAGCAGTTTAGACAGGGACTATGGCTACACCTTC CASSLDRDYGYTF
TRBJ1-1 NA TRBV11-3 few TGTGCCAGCAGCTCCCAAGGGCAGGGTGCTTTCTTT CASSSQGQGAFF
TRBJ1-2 TRBD1 TRBV6-5 few TGTGCCAGCAGCAAAGGGCACAGGGGTTTCTATGGCTACACCTTC CASSKGHRGFYGYTF
TRBJ1-2 TRBD1 TRBV18 NA TGTGCCAGCTCACAGGGGGCTGGGTATGGCTACACCTTC CASSQGAGYGYTF
TRBJ1-1 TRBD1 TRBV2 NA TGTGCCAGCAGGCTAGACAGGGGGAACACTGAAGCTTTCTTT CASRLDRGNTEAFF
TRBJ1-2 TRBD1 TRBV5-1 NA TGCGCCAGCAGCCAGGGGGACAGGGTGTTGACAAACTATGGCTACACCTTC CASSQGDRVLTNYGYTF